This entry features one T cell receptor (beta chain) sequence. The antigen is not known. The CDR3 is 13 residues long. CDR1 and CDR2 (germline): SGHTA, FQGNSA. The V end was cut by 5 bases, the J end by 6 bases, with 11 bases between. This entry belongs to a study of blood T cells in healthy people across ages. Broader study findings: Unsorted PBMC material precluded a definitive naive versus antigen-experienced comparison. There were more naive CD4+ cells and higher diversity in long-lived donors than in aged donors. TCR beta diversity per million T cells fell roughly linearly with age.

A sample-barcoded 5' primer and a J-beta primer mix were used in a second PCR of roughly 7 to 12 cycles. Every cDNA molecule carried a tag from a template-switch adaptor bearing 12 random nucleotides. TCRdb re-derived calls from the 5' RACE reads in MiXCR, one entry per CDR3 protein. This table has around 1.5 million distinct CDR3 sequences, 42% appearing once. Sequenced sample: blood. V is TRBV7-2 and J is TRBJ2-1; D unclear. The origin of this receptor is a woman aged 18 to 35 in good health. The CDR3 region has the DNA TGTGCCAGCAGCGTAGGATTGGGCAATGAGCAGTTCTTC. Translation gives CASSVGLGNEQFF.